This T cell receptor (beta chain) was sequenced for a study of blood T cell repertoires in COVID-19. For the study at large: PBMCs, B-cell-depleted T cells, or T cells provided the cDNA or gDNA that made up the material.

In its sample, this clone was seen a few times. V lost 4 bases and J lost 0; bases outside the gene matches: 20. Germline-derived CDR1 and CDR2 are SGHRS and YFSETQ. The CDR3 loop spans 21 amino acids. In the original workflow: Reference gene primers were amplified, and this amplification served to estimate nucleated cell counts. TCRdb's copy holds only in-frame clones and misses some; the assay was immunoSEQ multiplex PCR. For V, J and clone size, that table is used; D and trimming come from the DNA. The sample lists about 180,000 clones; 70% to 90% were seen once. The receptor's source is a woman aged 25-40 years with active or convalescent COVID-19. The chain uses TRBV5-1 and TRBJ2-3; TRBD2 matches at 10 bases. Sequenced sample: peripheral blood. The CDR3 DNA follows: TGCGCCAGCAGCCCCTCAAAGTCTATGCTAGCGGGGGCCTCGAGCACAGATACGCAGTATTTT. Translated, it gives CASSPSKSMLAGASSTDTQYF.